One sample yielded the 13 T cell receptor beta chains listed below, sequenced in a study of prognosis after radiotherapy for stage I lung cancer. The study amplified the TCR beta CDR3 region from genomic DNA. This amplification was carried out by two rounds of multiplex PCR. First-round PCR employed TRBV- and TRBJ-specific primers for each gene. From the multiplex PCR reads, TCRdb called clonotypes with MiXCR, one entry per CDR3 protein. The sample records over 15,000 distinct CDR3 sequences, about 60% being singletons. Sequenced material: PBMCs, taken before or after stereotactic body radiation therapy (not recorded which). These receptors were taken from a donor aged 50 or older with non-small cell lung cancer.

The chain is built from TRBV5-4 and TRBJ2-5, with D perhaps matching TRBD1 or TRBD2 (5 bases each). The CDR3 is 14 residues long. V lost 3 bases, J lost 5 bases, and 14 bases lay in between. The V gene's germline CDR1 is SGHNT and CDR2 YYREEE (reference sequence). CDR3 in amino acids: CASSSGPTGETQYF. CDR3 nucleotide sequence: TGTGCCAGCAGCTCGGGACCCACGGGGGAGACCCAGTACTTC.

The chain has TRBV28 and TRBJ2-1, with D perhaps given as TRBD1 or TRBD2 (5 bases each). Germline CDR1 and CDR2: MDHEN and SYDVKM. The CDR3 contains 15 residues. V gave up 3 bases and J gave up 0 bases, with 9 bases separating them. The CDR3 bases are TGTGCCAGCAGTTTGACTACAGGCTCCTACAATGAGCAGTTCTTC. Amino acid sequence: CASSLTTGSYNEQFF.

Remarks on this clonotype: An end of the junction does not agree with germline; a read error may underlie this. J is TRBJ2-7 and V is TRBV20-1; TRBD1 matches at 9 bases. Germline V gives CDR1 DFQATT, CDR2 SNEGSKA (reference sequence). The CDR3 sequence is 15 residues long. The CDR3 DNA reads TGCAGTGCTAGAGGGGGACAGGGTCTTTCCTACGATCAGTACTTC. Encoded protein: CSARGGQGLSYDQYF.

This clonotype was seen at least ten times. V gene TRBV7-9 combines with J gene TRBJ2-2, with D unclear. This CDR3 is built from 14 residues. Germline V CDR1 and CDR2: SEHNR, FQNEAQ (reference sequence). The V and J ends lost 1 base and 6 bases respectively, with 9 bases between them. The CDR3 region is CASSLESWAGELFF. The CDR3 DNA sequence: TGTGCCAGCAGCTTAGAGAGTTGGGCCGGGGAGCTGTTTTTT.

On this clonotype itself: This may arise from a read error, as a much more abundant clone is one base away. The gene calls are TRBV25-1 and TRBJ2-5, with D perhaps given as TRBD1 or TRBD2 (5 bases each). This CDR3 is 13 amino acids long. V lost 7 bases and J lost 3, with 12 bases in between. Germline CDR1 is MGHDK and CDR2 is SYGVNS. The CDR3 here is CASIWDHKETQYF. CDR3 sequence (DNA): TGTGCCAGCATTTGGGACCACAAAGAGACCCAGTACTTC. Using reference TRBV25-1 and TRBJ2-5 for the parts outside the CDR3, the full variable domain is EADIYQTPRYLVIGTGKKITLECSQTMGHDKMYWYQQDPGMELHLIHYSYGVNSTEKGDLSSESTVSRIRTEHFPLTLESARPSHTSQYLCASIWDHKETQYFGPGTRLLVL.

In nucleotides, the CDR3 is TGTGCCAGCAGTTACCCCGTTTCGGGACTAGCAACTGAGCAGTTCTTC. The encoded protein is CASSYPVSGLATEQFF. The chain joins TRBV6-9 to TRBJ2-1; 9 bases line up with TRBD2. Germline CDR1 is MNHGY and CDR2 is SVAAGI. V shed 3 bases, J shed 9 bases, and the junction held 12 bases outside the gene matches. The CDR3 contains 16 residues.

CDR3 in DNA: TGTGCCATCAGTGGGCTAGCGGGAGATAATGAGCAGTTCTTC. Protein product: CAISGLAGDNEQFF. The chain is built from TRBV10-3 and TRBJ2-1, with 10 positions matching TRBD2. The CDR3 sequence is 14 residues long. Looked up from germline, CDR1 is ENHRY and CDR2 is SYGVKD. With V trimmed by 4 bases and J by 7 bases, 4 bases remained unmatched.

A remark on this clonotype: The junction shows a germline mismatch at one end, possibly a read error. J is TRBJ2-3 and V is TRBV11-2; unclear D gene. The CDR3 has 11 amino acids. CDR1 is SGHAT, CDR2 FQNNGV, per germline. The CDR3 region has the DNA TGTGTCAGCAGCCGTAGAGATACGCAGTATTTT. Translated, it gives CVSSRRDTQYF.

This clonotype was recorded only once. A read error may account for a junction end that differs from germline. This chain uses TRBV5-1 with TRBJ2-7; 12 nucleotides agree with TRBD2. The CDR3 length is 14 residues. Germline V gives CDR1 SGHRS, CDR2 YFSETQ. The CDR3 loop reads CANSPSGRAPDQYF. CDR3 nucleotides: TGCGCCAACAGCCCTAGCGGGAGGGCCCCCGATCAGTACTTC.

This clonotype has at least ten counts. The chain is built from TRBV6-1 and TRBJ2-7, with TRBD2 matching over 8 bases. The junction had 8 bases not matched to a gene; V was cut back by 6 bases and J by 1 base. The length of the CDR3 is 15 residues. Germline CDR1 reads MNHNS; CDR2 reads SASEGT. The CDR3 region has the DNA TGTGCCAGCAGGTCGAGCGGGAGTGCTTCCTACGAGCAGTACTTC. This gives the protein CASRSSGSASYEQYF.

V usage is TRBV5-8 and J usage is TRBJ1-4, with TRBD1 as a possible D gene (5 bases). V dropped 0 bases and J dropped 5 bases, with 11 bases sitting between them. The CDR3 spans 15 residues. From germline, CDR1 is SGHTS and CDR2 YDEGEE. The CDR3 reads CASSLAGTRNEKLFF. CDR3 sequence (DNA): TGTGCCAGCAGCTTGGCCGGGACCCGAAATGAAAAACTGTTTTTT.

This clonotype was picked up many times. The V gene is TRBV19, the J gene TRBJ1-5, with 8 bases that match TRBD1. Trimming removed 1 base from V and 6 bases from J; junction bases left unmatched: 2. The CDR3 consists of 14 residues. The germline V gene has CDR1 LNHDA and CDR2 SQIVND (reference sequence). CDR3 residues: CASSIAQGAQPQHF. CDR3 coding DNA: TGTGCCAGTAGTATAGCGCAGGGGGCTCAGCCCCAGCATTTT.

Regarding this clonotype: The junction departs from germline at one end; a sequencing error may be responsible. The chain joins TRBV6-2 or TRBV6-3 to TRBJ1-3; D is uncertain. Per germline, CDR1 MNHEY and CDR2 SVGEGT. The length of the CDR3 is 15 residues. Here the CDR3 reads CASSSYDTSGNTIYF. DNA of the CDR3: TGTGCCAGCAGTTCATATGACACCTCTGGAAACACTATATATTTT.